Listed below are T cell receptor beta chains from one sample, sequenced in a study of monozygotic twins with inflammatory bowel disease. From the 5' RACE reads, TCRdb lists one entry per CDR3 protein and no DNA. The sample table sets out a few hundred thousand distinct CDR3 sequences. Sample: blood. The receptors shown here come from a human donor with ulcerative colitis or Crohn's disease, or a healthy co-twin of an affected twin (not recorded which). Both conserved end residues are part of each CDR3. A clone size is listed for some rows: how often the clone was seen (once, few, many), or a class if it is expanded.

>TRBV6-2/TRBV6-3|-|TRBJ1-1
CASNVIWGSQNTEAFF
>TRBV3-1|-|TRBJ1-2
CASSPRGQDGYTF
>TRBV27|-|TRBJ2-3
CASSSGTSGGPAYF
>TRBV7-3|-|TRBJ1-1
CASSRQVDTEAFF
>TRBV11-2|-|TRBJ2-1
CASSANQGNEQFF
>TRBV5-1|-|TRBJ1-2
CASSIDRPTDYGYTF
>TRBV20-1|-|TRBJ1-2
CSANLGWGYGYTF
>TRBV25-1|-|TRBJ1-2
CASSRHNYGYTF
>TRBV7-9|-|TRBJ1-1
CASSLQGGENTEAFF
>TRBV29-1|-|TRBJ1-2
CSVRENSYGYTF
>TRBV11-2|-|TRBJ2-7
CASSFFDDLIAYEQYF
>TRBV12-3/TRBV12-4|-|TRBJ2-6
CASSLNGANVLTF
>TRBV4-2|-|TRBJ1-1
CASSQVRDRHGAFF
>TRBV7-2|-|TRBJ1-1
CASSLRIRGNTEAFF
>TRBV6-5|-|TRBJ1-1
CASSYSYWDTEAFF
>TRBV6-1|-|TRBJ2-5
CASRTRRQDVQETQYF
>TRBV18|-|TRBJ1-2
CASSPPGQGAGYTF
>TRBV5-1|-|TRBJ1-1
CASSLVYGDEAFF
>TRBV6-5|-|TRBJ2-7
CASSYSRYGSYEQNF
>TRBV12-3/TRBV12-4|-|TRBJ2-1
CASSPGTGGGYEQFF
>TRBV12-3/TRBV12-4|-|TRBJ1-6
CASTLGTGLYNSPLHF
>TRBV29-1|-|TRBJ1-1
CSALLNTEAFF
>TRBV12-3/TRBV12-4|-|TRBJ2-1
CASSLERGLYNEQFF
>TRBV7-3|-|TRBJ2-1
CASSQGGLGNEQFF
>TRBV7-2|-|TRBJ2-1
CASIKTRGAVYEQFF
>TRBV27|-|TRBJ1-5
CASSRSRDTYSNQPQHF
>TRBV10-2|-|TRBJ2-7
CASSWGSSYEQYF
>TRBV24-1|-|TRBJ2-5
CATSDPTRGPGETQYF
>TRBV5-1|-|TRBJ1-1
CASSLRGPVLEAFF
>TRBV6-2/TRBV6-3|-|TRBJ1-5
CASFNRVQPQHF
>TRBV27|-|TRBJ2-7
CASIPRGATLSYEQYF
>TRBV5-1|-|TRBJ2-7
CASWSYFVGGNYEQYF
>TRBV20-1|-|TRBJ2-1
CSARASGGGYFTNEQFF
>TRBV5-1|-|TRBJ2-3
CASNGGSTDTQYF
>TRBV5-1|-|TRBJ2-3
CASSPAEAFTDTQYF
>TRBV5-4|-|TRBJ2-5
CASSYNRKIQETQYF
>TRBV5-5|-|TRBJ1-2
CASSLQRTGLGGYTF
>TRBV7-8|-|TRBJ2-7
CASSWGQSEQYF
>TRBV7-2|-|TRBJ2-3
CASSLMAGGLTDTQYF
>TRBV6-2/TRBV6-3|-|TRBJ1-5
CASSSRRTTSNQPQHF
>TRBV30|-|TRBJ1-1
CAWSEVTEAFF
>TRBV10-3|-|TRBJ2-7
CAISALSSYEQYF
>TRBV5-6|-|TRBJ1-5
CASSLRQSPYGAQPQHF
>TRBV6-2/TRBV6-3|-|TRBJ1-5
CASSRQYSNQPQHF
>TRBV4-3|-|TRBJ2-1
CASSRALAGGGNEQFF
>TRBV4-2|-|TRBJ2-7
CASSHGIRDRWSSYEQYF
>TRBV4-2|-|TRBJ2-2
CASSPAQGLEAGLGELFF
>TRBV5-1|-|TRBJ2-5
CASSLDNPETQYF
>TRBV7-9|-|TRBJ2-7
CASSQLENSYEQYF
>TRBV7-2|-|TRBJ2-7
CASSLYTSYEQYF
>TRBV5-1|-|TRBJ2-7
CASSLARTGYYEQYF
>TRBV4-1|-|TRBJ1-1
CASSQDGRENTEAFF
>TRBV7-9|medium-sized|TRBJ1-2
CASSLTGALSYGYTF
>TRBV6-5|-|TRBJ1-1
CASSLRQGRLNTEAFF
>TRBV7-2|-|TRBJ1-2
CASSRTGTNYGYTF
>TRBV6-1|-|TRBJ1-5
CASRSVSGSNQPQHF
>TRBV19|-|TRBJ2-5
CASSIPRRDRVGQETQYF